This entry lists 4 T cell receptor beta chains sequenced from one sample in a study of T-cell memory formation after mild COVID-19. TCRdb ran MiXCR on the 5' RACE reads and lists one entry per CDR3 protein. The sample comprises about 340,000 distinct CDR3 sequences, 15% of which are singletons, and about a fifth rests with the top ten. Sample: PBMCs or a T cell subset sorted from them (not recorded which). These receptors originate from a man between 18 and 35 years old who had mild COVID-19 (a few samples of this study predate the infection). Cell type and time point are not known.

This clonotype was observed at least ten times. DNA of the CDR3: TGCGCCAGTATTCAGGACAGGGTGGAGAACACCGGGGAGCTGTTTTTT. It specifies CASIQDRVENTGELFF. The chain links TRBV5-1 to TRBJ2-2; 8 bases are a match to TRBD1. V lost 8 bases and J lost 1; bases outside the gene matches: 10. Germline V CDR1 and CDR2: SGHRS, YFSETQ. This CDR3 contains 16 residues.

The sample holds a few counts of this clonotype. The chain has TRBV15 and TRBJ1-3, with 7 bases lining up with TRBD1. This CDR3 region has 15 residues. Per the germline V gene, CDR1 is LNHNV and CDR2 is YYDKDF (reference sequence). V was pared by 0 bases and J by 4 bases, with 3 bases of the junction left unmatched. CDR3 nucleotide sequence: TGTGCCACCAGCAGAGATTGGACAGGAGGAAACACCATATATTTT. It specifies CATSRDWTGGNTIYF.

The chain links TRBV20-1 to TRBJ2-2; TRBD1 matches at 12 bases. V trimming: 3 bases; J trimming: 4 bases; junction bases outside the gene matches: 3. The CDR3 is 15 amino acids. Germline lookup yields CDR1 DFQATT and CDR2 SNEGSKA (reference sequence). The DNA for the CDR3 is TGCAGTGCTAGGGGACAGGGGGCGGGCACCGGGGAGCTGTTTTTT. It encodes CSARGQGAGTGELFF.

This sequence joins TRBV28 and TRBJ1-5; D is uncertain. Per the germline V gene, CDR1 is MDHEN and CDR2 is SYDVKM. The V and J ends lost 6 bases and 0 bases respectively, with 6 bases between them. This CDR3 region has 13 residues. For the CDR3, the DNA is TGTGCCAGCAGGTCGACTAGCAATCAGCCCCAGCATTTT. Protein: CASRSTSNQPQHF.